The sample holds a few counts of the clone carrying this TCR beta chain. The data derive from a study of cytomegalovirus exposure and HLA in healthy donors. This PCR relied on a set of 60 Vbeta primers and 13 Jbeta primers. Clones were read by immunoSEQ multiplex PCR, and TCRdb kept only the in-frame ones, dropping some. The repertoire holds more than 55,000 clones, with roughly 74% as singletons. V dropped 1 base and J dropped 7 bases, with 10 bases sitting between them. The germline CDR1 and CDR2 sequences are SGHVS and FQNEAQ. The CDR3 extends over 13 amino acids. The receptor's source is a woman aged 55-69 years in good health and CMV-seropositive. The sequenced sample was PBMCs. The chain employs TRBV7-8 and TRBJ1-1; no reliable D call. The CDR3 DNA sequence: TGTGCCAGCAGCTTAGGGGCGTCTGGTGAAGCTTTCTTT. This gives the protein CASSLGASGEAFF. The full variable domain, rest sourced from reference TRBV7-8 and TRBJ1-1, is GAGVSQSPRYKVAKRGQDVALRCDPISGHVSLFWYQQALGQGPEFLTYFQNEAQLDKSGLPSDRFFAERPEGSVSTLKIQRTQQEDSAVYLCASSLGASGEAFFGQGTRLTVV.